This TCR beta chain was recovered during a study of T-cell memory formation after mild COVID-19. Study-wide findings and caveats: Pre-infection memory held some responding clones, suggesting pre-existing cross-reactive T cells responded.

Using constant-segment primers, 5'RACE produced TCR alpha and TCR beta cDNA libraries carrying sample barcodes and UMIs. One entry per CDR3 protein results from TCRdb running MiXCR on the 5' RACE reads. The data show over 150,000 distinct CDR3 sequences, about 18% seen once. About this clonotype: Its antigen is as yet unknown.

The trim removed 5 bases at V and 1 base at J, leaving 16 bases unmatched. This CDR3 contains 20 residues. CDR1 SNHLY and CDR2 FYNNEI come from the germline V gene. The source is a man aged 18 to 29 who had mild COVID-19 (a few samples of this study predate the infection). Cell type and time point are not known. Sample: PBMCs or a T cell subset sorted from them (not recorded which). The chain has TRBV2 and TRBJ2-6; 8 bases line up with TRBD1. CDR3 nucleotides: TGTGCCAGCAGTCCCGGAGTTGCAGGGGGCGTCAGATCTGGGGCCAACGTCCTGACTTTC. Encoded protein: CASSPGVAGGVRSGANVLTF.